The T cell receptor (beta chain) under discussion was sequenced for a study of blood T cell repertoires in COVID-19. Study summary: Collection of acute and convalescent COVID-19 samples took place in the United States, Italy and Spain. In each case, the material was cDNA or gDNA derived from T cells, B-cell-depleted T cells, or PBMCs.

Original data processing: Amplification from reference gene primers served as the basis for estimated nucleated cell counts. Using immunoSEQ multiplex PCR, the repertoire was profiled, and TCRdb retains in-frame clones only, with some absent. V and J calls and clone size come straight from that table; D and trimming were deduced from the DNA. The sample includes over 85,000 clones, around nine tenths of them seen just once. Germline CDR1 and CDR2: MNHEY and SMNVEV (reference sequence). Unmatched junction bases numbered 9, after V lost 3 bases and J lost 3 bases. The CDR3 sequence is 17 residues long.

Sequencing was performed on peripheral blood. V gene TRBV27 combines with J gene TRBJ1-1, with TRBD1 matching over 11 bases. This receptor was taken from a man aged 50 or older with active or convalescent COVID-19. CDR3: CASSFPGQGARDTEAFF. The DNA for the CDR3 is TGTGCCAGCAGTTTCCCTGGACAGGGGGCGCGGGACACTGAAGCTTTCTTT.